The 13 T cell receptor beta chains below come from one sample, sequenced in a study of cytomegalovirus exposure and HLA in healthy donors. PCR used 60 Vbeta primers and 13 Jbeta primers. TCRdb's copy holds only in-frame clones and misses some; the assay was immunoSEQ multiplex PCR. Of some 70,000 clones detected, approximately 78% appear once; the ten largest clones hold 1.5% to 2%. Material: PBMCs. The receptors come from a man between 18 and 29 years old in good health and CMV-seronegative.

The chain is built from TRBV28 and TRBJ1-6, with D possibly being TRBD1 (6 bases). Germline V lookup: CDR1 MDHEN, CDR2 SYDVKM. This CDR3 has 16 residues. Trimming removed 5 bases at V and 8 bases at J, with 19 bases between. CDR3 residues: CASSAIQGKNDSPLHF. CDR3 sequence (DNA): TGTGCCAGCAGTGCAATACAGGGAAAGAACGATTCACCCCTCCACTTT.

This clone has more than one count but fewer than ten. The CDR3 sequence is CSVTTGFGSPLHF. The DNA of the CDR3 is TGCAGCGTTACCACAGGCTTTGGTTCACCCCTCCACTTT. The chain employs TRBV29-1 and TRBJ1-6, with a weak D call TRBD1 (5 bases). Germline V CDR1 and CDR2: SQVTM, ANQGSEA. V lost 5 bases and J lost 9, with 14 bases in between. CDR3 length: 13 amino acids.

V and J are TRBV7-9 and TRBJ2-3; TRBD2 aligns across 11 bases. Germline V lookup: CDR1 SEHNR, CDR2 FQNEAQ (reference sequence). The CDR3 sequence is 16 residues long. The V and J ends lost 1 base and 3 bases, in that order; junction bases with no gene match: 3. The CDR3 coding sequence is TGTGCCAGCAGCTTAGTTCCTAGCGGGAGGACAGATACGCAGTATTTT. This codes for CASSLVPSGRTDTQYF. Together with reference TRBV7-9 and TRBJ2-3, the CDR3 gives the full variable domain: DTGVSQNPRHKITKRGQNVTFRCDPISEHNRLYWYRQTLGQGPEFLTYFQNEAQLEKSRLLSDRFSAERPKGSFSTLEIQRTEQGDSAMYLCASSLVPSGRTDTQYFGPGTRLTVL.

The CDR3, as DNA: TGCAGCGCGGGACAGCACGACACCATATATTTT. Residues: CSAGQHDTIYF. The genes are TRBV29-1 and TRBJ1-3; TRBD1 matches at 7 bases. CDR3 length equals 11 residues. Trimming at V came to 7 bases and at J to 8 bases, leaving 5 bases not matched to a gene. Germline CDR1 SQVTM, CDR2 ANQGSEA. The full variable domain, rest sourced from reference TRBV29-1 and TRBJ1-3, is SAVISQKPSRDICQRGTSLTIQCQVDSQVTMMFWYRQQPGQSLTLIATANQGSEATYESGFVIDKFPISRPNLTFSTLTVSNMSPEDSSIYLCSAGQHDTIYFGEGSWLTVV.

The chain links TRBV7-6 to TRBJ1-3; 9 nucleotides agree with TRBD1. The germline CDR1 and CDR2 sequences are SGHVS and FNYEAQ. The CDR3 totals 15 residues. Trimming removed 1 base from V and 4 bases from J; junction bases left unmatched: 2. The CDR3 coding sequence is TGTGCCAGCAGCTTAGGGACAGGGGCGGGAAACACCATATATTTT. Protein product: CASSLGTGAGNTIYF.

The chain carries TRBV11-3 and TRBJ2-7; maybe TRBD1 (5 bases). V was clipped by 3 bases and J by 5 bases, with 14 bases between them. Germline V gene lookup returns CDR1 SGHNT and CDR2 YENEEA. The length of the CDR3 is 14 residues. CDR3 DNA: TGTGCCAGCAGCTTGTCACCAACAGGCCACGAGCAGTACTTC. It yields the protein CASSLSPTGHEQYF.

In this sample, this clone turned up a few times. The V gene is TRBV11-2, the J gene TRBJ2-1; D not certain. Between the trimmed V and J ends, which lost 1 base and 4 bases, there was a span of 5 bases. Per germline, CDR1 SGHAT and CDR2 FQNNGV. CDR3 size: 13 residues. Here the CDR3 DNA reads TGTGCCAGCAGCTTAGGCCTATACAATGAGCAGTTCTTC. This encodes CASSLGLYNEQFF.

This clone turned up a few times. V usage is TRBV5-1 and J usage is TRBJ2-2, with D possibly matching TRBD2 (5 bases). Germline-derived CDR1 and CDR2 are SGHRS and YFSETQ. CDR3 length: 15 amino acids. V was clipped by 4 bases and J by 6 bases, with 16 bases between them. The CDR3 here is CASSPLAGFAGELFF. DNA for the CDR3: TGCGCCAGCAGCCCGCTTGCGGGTTTCGCCGGGGAGCTGTTTTTT.

The chain joins TRBV30 to TRBJ1-1; no definite D call. The CDR3 has 13 amino acids. The V end was cut by 8 bases, the J end by 0 bases, with 13 bases between. Per the germline V gene, CDR1 is GTSNPN and CDR2 is SVGIG (reference sequence). The CDR3: CAPPPGLNTEAFF. The CDR3 DNA reads as TGTGCCCCTCCTCCGGGATTGAACACTGAAGCTTTCTTT.

The chain recombines TRBV5-1 with TRBJ2-3; 8 nucleotides agree with TRBD2. CDR1 SGHRS and CDR2 YFSETQ come from the germline V gene. The CDR3 has 17 amino acids. After removal of 0 bases from V and 2 bases from J, the junction contained 8 bases not matched to a gene. The CDR3 reads CASSLGKGLDYTDTQYF. Written as DNA, the CDR3 is TGCGCCAGCAGCTTGGGTAAGGGACTAGACTACACAGATACGCAGTATTTT.

V gene TRBV7-6 combines with J gene TRBJ1-1, with TRBD1 matching over 8 bases. CDR3 length: 17 residues. The germline V gene has CDR1 SGHVS and CDR2 FNYEAQ. The junction had 11 bases not matched to a gene; V was cut back by 5 bases and J by 0 bases. CDR3 sequence (DNA): TGTGCCAGCAGCATTCCCGGGACAGGCGACATGAACACTGAAGCTTTCTTT. Amino acid sequence: CASSIPGTGDMNTEAFF.

This clone occurred a few times. The chain is built from TRBV2 and TRBJ2-5; D is unresolved. Looked up from germline, CDR1 is SNHLY and CDR2 is FYNNEI. V was clipped by 4 bases and J by 2 bases, with 8 bases between them. The CDR3 is 13 amino acids. Here the CDR3 reads CASSVSQQETQYF. In DNA form, the CDR3 reads TGTGCCAGCAGTGTCAGTCAGCAAGAGACCCAGTACTTC.

This chain uses TRBV7-9 with TRBJ1-1; 9 bases are a match to TRBD1. The CDR3 length is 14 residues. V lost 5 bases, J lost 10 bases, and 11 bases stayed unmatched. Germline V gene lookup returns CDR1 SEHNR and CDR2 FQNEAQ (reference sequence). CDR3 DNA: TGTGCCAGCAGCCGAACCGGGACAGGGTTACGAGCTTTCTTT. Translating gives CASSRTGTGLRAFF.